A single sample gave rise to the 20 T cell receptor beta chains below, sequenced in a study of cytomegalovirus exposure and HLA in healthy donors (dated by TCRdb to 2016 to 2017). Receptor amplification or capture employed the immunoSEQ multiplex PCR assay. For the multiplex PCR, a mixture combining 60 forward primers for TCR Vbeta segments and 13 reverse primers for TCR Jbeta segments was used. This immuneACCESS table, as held by TCRdb, lists in-frame sequences with V and J called but not all clones. Of the missing ones, under half trace to an unresolved V gene in checked studies; the others have no known cause. For this sample there are approximately 290,000 clones; 80% appear just once. Of the sample, around 0.33% is held by the ten largest clones. Specimen: PBMCs. These receptors were collected from a girl aged 2 to 10 in good health and CMV-seronegative.

In its sample, this clone was seen once. Written as DNA, the CDR3 is TGCAGCGGGGAGGATATGGAGCCGACGGACAACTATGGCTACACCTTC. Translating it yields CSGEDMEPTDNYGYTF. This rearrangement joins TRBV29-1 to TRBJ1-2; D unclear. CDR3 length: 16 residues. Trimming cost V 7 bases and J 2 bases, with 23 bases left between them. Per the germline V gene, CDR1 is SQVTM and CDR2 is ANQGSEA.

The chain is built from TRBV13 and TRBJ2-2, with D possibly being TRBD1 (6 bases). Germline values: CDR1 PRHDT, CDR2 FYEKMQ (reference sequence). Trimming pared 5 bases from V and 2 bases from J, leaving 30 bases between. The CDR3 has 21 amino acids. This CDR3 is CASSHIASDSPIPTNTGELFF. In DNA, the CDR3 is TGTGCCAGCAGCCATATAGCCTCGGACAGCCCTATACCGACAAACACCGGGGAGCTGTTTTTT.

This clone was recorded a few times. This sequence joins TRBV18 and TRBJ1-2; D might be TRBD1 (6 bases). CDR3 size: 14 residues. The germline CDR1 and CDR2 sequences are KGHSH and LQKENI. V was clipped by 1 base and J by 6 bases, with 12 bases between them. DNA for the CDR3: TGTGCCAGCTCACCACGGGGGCAGGACAATGGCTACACCTTC. Protein sequence: CASSPRGQDNGYTF.

This clone was observed a handful of times. Additional DNA sequences in this sample encode the identical CDR3. The chain links TRBV11-3 to TRBJ1-6; a possible D gene is TRBD1 (6 bases). Germline CDR1 is SGHNT and CDR2 is YENEEA. This CDR3 has 13 amino acids. Trimming removed 5 bases at V and 10 bases at J, with 12 bases between. CDR3 DNA sequence: TGTGCCAGCAGCCTAGGGACACGCTCACCCCTCCACTTT. It yields the protein CASSLGTRSPLHF.

The chain combines TRBV27 with TRBJ1-1; 10 bases align to TRBD1. CDR3 size: 12 residues. Germline V gene lookup returns CDR1 MNHEY and CDR2 SMNVEV (reference sequence). The V segment lost 6 bases and the J segment 7 bases; nucleotides outside the gene matches: 2. CDR3 sequence (DNA): TGTGCCAGCAGACGGGACAGGGGTGAAGCTTTCTTT. Translating it yields CASRRDRGEAFF.

The V and J genes are TRBV29-1 and TRBJ1-1; TRBD1 matches 8 bases. The CDR3 has 11 residues. With 3 bases clipped from V and 10 bases from J, the junction kept 4 bases outside the gene matches. Germline CDR1 SQVTM, CDR2 ANQGSEA. CDR3 residues: CSVEATGGAFF. CDR3 bases: TGCAGCGTTGAGGCCACAGGGGGAGCTTTCTTT.

The chain links TRBV7-6 to TRBJ1-6, with D maybe TRBD1 (5 bases). Deletions cut 3 bases from V and 7 bases from J, with 10 bases between. Germline V gives CDR1 SGHVS, CDR2 FNYEAQ. The CDR3 loop spans 14 amino acids. The CDR3 bases are TGTGCCAGCAGCTTGTCGGGGGGGAATTCACCCCTCCACTTT. This sequence encodes CASSLSGGNSPLHF.

The chain is built from TRBV6-6 and TRBJ2-5; the match to TRBD1 covers 10 bases. Matching the DNA end better, TRBJ2-7 makes the J call doubtful. This CDR3 is 16 amino acids long. Per the germline V gene, CDR1 is MNHNY and CDR2 is SVGAGI (reference sequence). The CDR3, as DNA: TGTGCCAGCAGCGAACAGCCGGGACAGGGGTCGTACGAGCAGTACTTC. This encodes CASSEQPGQGSYEQYF.

The chain carries TRBV15 and TRBJ1-2; D is perhaps TRBD1 (6 bases). The CDR3 is 16 amino acids. Trimming stripped 4 bases from V and 4 bases from J, with 19 bases between. Germline CDR1 and CDR2: LNHNV and YYDKDF (reference sequence). CDR3 sequence: CATSTFGGGASYGYTF. CDR3 bases: TGTGCCACCAGCACCTTCGGCGGGGGCGCGAGCTATGGCTACACCTTC.

V is TRBV7-9 and J is TRBJ1-1, with no clear D. CDR1 is SEHNR and CDR2 is FQNEAQ in the germline V gene (reference sequence). Trimming cost V 3 bases and J 1 base, with 6 bases left between them. This CDR3 contains 13 residues. The CDR3: CASSLLANTEAFF. The CDR3 region has the DNA TGTGCCAGCAGCTTGCTAGCGAACACTGAAGCTTTCTTT.

CDR3 DNA: TGTGCCAGCAGCCCAGCCGGGACAGGCATCCTCGAGCAGTACTTC. This translates into CASSPAGTGILEQYF. V is TRBV7-8 and J is TRBJ2-7; 8 nucleotides match TRBD1. The CDR3 sequence is 15 residues long. The V and J ends lost 5 bases and 6 bases, in that order; junction bases with no gene match: 12. Germline V CDR1 and CDR2: SGHVS, FQNEAQ.

In its sample, this clone was seen a few times. The gene calls are TRBV21-1 and TRBJ1-5. TRBV21-1 is a pseudogene locus. This CDR3 has 15 residues. The CDR3 reads CAREWRGGSHQPQHF. For the CDR3, the DNA is TGTGCCCGGGAATGGAGAGGAGGGTCCCATCAGCCCCAGCATTTT.

As to this clone: Within the sample, other DNA sequences also encode this same CDR3. The CDR3 loop reads CASSLLAGDTGELFF. CDR3 coding DNA: TGCGCCAGCAGCCTACTAGCGGGAGACACCGGGGAGCTGTTTTTT. This chain connects TRBV5-1 to TRBJ2-2, with 11 nucleotides matching TRBD2. Trimming took 4 bases from V and 3 from J; bases not matched to a gene: 2. Germline lookup yields CDR1 SGHRS and CDR2 YFSETQ. This CDR3 region has 15 residues.

The chain is built from TRBV7-3 and TRBJ2-1; 10 bases are shared with TRBD2. Germline CDR1 and CDR2: SGHTA and FQGTGA. V lost 0 bases, J lost 10 bases, and 12 bases stayed unmatched. The CDR3 consists of 17 residues. CDR3 sequence: CASSLTTSSGSREEQFF. As DNA, the CDR3 is TGTGCCAGCAGCTTAACGACGTCTAGCGGGAGTCGGGAAGAGCAGTTCTTC. Using reference TRBV7-3 and TRBJ2-1 for the parts outside the CDR3, the full variable domain is GAGVSQTPSNKVTEKGKYVELRCDPISGHTALYWYRQSLGQGPEFLIYFQGTGAADDSGLPNDRFFAVRPEGSVSTLKIQRTERGDSAVYLCASSLTTSSGSREEQFFGPGTRLTVL.

This clone has a single count. This chain links TRBV30 with TRBJ1-5; D gene ambiguous. In germline, CDR1 is GTSNPN, CDR2 SVGIG (reference sequence). V shed 3 bases and J shed 4 bases, with 7 bases lying between them. This CDR3 is built from 12 residues. This CDR3 is CAWSSLNQPQHF. The DNA of the CDR3 is TGTGCCTGGAGCAGTTTAAATCAGCCCCAGCATTTT.

The V gene is TRBV5-6, the J gene TRBJ2-2, with unresolved D. The germline V and J ends were trimmed by 2 bases and 4 bases, with 3 bases remaining between them. Germline V CDR1 and CDR2: SGHDT, YYEEEE. The CDR3 sequence is 12 residues long. CDR3 region: CASSFGTGELFF. As DNA, the CDR3 is TGTGCCAGCAGCTTCGGCACCGGGGAGCTGTTTTTT.

In its sample, this clone was seen once. The genes are TRBV27 and TRBJ2-5; D unclear. The CDR3 loop spans 11 amino acids. The V end was cut by 8 bases, the J end by 5 bases, with 9 bases between. Per the germline V gene, CDR1 is MNHEY and CDR2 is SMNVEV (reference sequence). As DNA, the CDR3 is TGTGCCAGCGGAGAGAGGGAGACCCAGTACTTC. It yields the protein CASGERETQYF.

Only a few counts were recorded for this clone. The rearrangement uses TRBV9 and TRBJ1-3; D is perhaps TRBD1 (5 bases). Germline V gives CDR1 SGDLS, CDR2 YYNGEE. The CDR3 spans 15 residues. Trimming shortened V by 1 base and J by 4 bases, and 12 bases separated the two germline ends. In DNA, the CDR3 is TGTGCCAGCAGCGTAACAGGACAAATGGGAAACACCATATATTTT. Its protein is CASSVTGQMGNTIYF.

CDR3 protein: CASSERGTEAFF. For the CDR3, the DNA is TGTGCCAGCAGTGAGCGAGGAACTGAAGCTTTCTTT. The chain is built from TRBV6-1 and TRBJ1-1, with D hard to call. This CDR3 spans 12 amino acids. The V end was cut by 3 bases, the J end by 5 bases, with 7 bases between. Germline CDR1 reads MNHNS; CDR2 reads SASEGT.

This clone came up a few times. The rearrangement uses TRBV12-5 and TRBJ1-4; TRBD1 aligns across 11 bases. The length of the CDR3 is 19 residues. The germline V gene encodes CDR1 LGHNT and CDR2 FRNRAP. V lost 0 bases and J lost 1; bases outside the gene matches: 7. In DNA, the CDR3 is TGTGCTAGTGGTTTGGTTACCCCGGGACAGGGGGAAACTAATGAAAAACTGTTTTTT. Amino acid sequence: CASGLVTPGQGETNEKLFF.